This T cell receptor (beta chain) was captured by sequencing in a study of shared T cell receptors in the human thymus. V lost 5 bases and J 2 bases, leaving 10 bases between the germline ends. Germline CDR1 and CDR2: ENHRY and SYGVKD. The CDR3 totals 13 residues. Repertoires were generated with immunoSEQ multiplex PCR, while TCRdb's copy carries only in-frame clones and drops some. The table includes hundreds of thousands of clones, around 87% detected once. The data were also submitted as part of a second study, on human thymus T cells. That paper states: Donors were healthy Finnish babies undergoing corrective operations for congenital heart defects. Thymic resections from corrective heart surgery supplied the tissue. Related research described thymic repertoires that were highly overlapping among unrelated individuals.

The receptor's source is a boy younger than two with a congenital heart defect. This chain joins TRBV10-3 and TRBJ2-7; perhaps TRBD1 as D (5 bases). The specimen sequenced was thymocytes. In DNA, the CDR3 is TGTGCCATCAGTACAGGAAAGACCTACGAGCAGTACTTC. Protein: CAISTGKTYEQYF.